Listed below are T cell receptor beta chains from one sample, sequenced in a study of T cell clonotyping in hematopoietic cell transplantation. Repertoires were generated with immunoSEQ multiplex PCR, while TCRdb's copy carries only in-frame clones and drops some. The data show around 80,000 clones, 90% to 96% seen once. Sample: peripheral blood mononuclear cells, taken before stem cell transplant. The receptors come from a woman in her fifties or sixties with acute myeloid leukemia. Some clones in this sample may be carry-over from other donors' samples. CDR3s include the opening cysteine and the closing phenylalanine or tryptophan.

CDR3aa: CASSLNRGANVLTF
v_gene: TRBV28
j_gene: TRBJ2-6

CDR3aa: CATSRKSDSSHYGYTF
v_gene: TRBV15
j_gene: TRBJ1-2

CDR3aa: CASSLEYSGYTF
v_gene: TRBV7-9
j_gene: TRBJ1-2

CDR3aa: CASSEYREQFF
v_gene: TRBV2
j_gene: TRBJ2-1

CDR3aa: CASSLSILYGYTF
v_gene: TRBV27
j_gene: TRBJ1-2

CDR3aa: CASSEGQLYSNQPQHF
v_gene: TRBV2
j_gene: TRBJ1-5

CDR3aa: CASSLEGGELFF
v_gene: TRBV5-1
j_gene: TRBJ2-2

CDR3aa: CASSVVPQAEQFF
v_gene: TRBV2
j_gene: TRBJ2-1

CDR3aa: CAWSGRQGNNSPLHF
v_gene: TRBV30
j_gene: TRBJ1-6

CDR3aa: CASSTQGFGQYF
v_gene: TRBV19
j_gene: TRBJ2-7

CDR3aa: CAWSEGLAGITDTQYF
v_gene: TRBV30
j_gene: TRBJ2-3

CDR3aa: CASRPGVGTGELFF
v_gene: TRBV7-7
j_gene: TRBJ2-2

CDR3aa: CASSRDSGGNTIYF
v_gene: TRBV19
j_gene: TRBJ1-3

CDR3aa: CASSFQGAYNQPQHF
v_gene: TRBV27
j_gene: TRBJ1-5

CDR3aa: CASNQGSQSQPQHF
v_gene: TRBV7-2
j_gene: TRBJ1-5

CDR3aa: CSVGPKPNEQFF
v_gene: TRBV29-1
j_gene: TRBJ2-1

CDR3aa: CASSLLGGPTWTQYF
v_gene: TRBV14
j_gene: TRBJ2-5

CDR3aa: CASSKWNGVSSYNSPLHF
v_gene: TRBV11-2
j_gene: TRBJ1-6

CDR3aa: CASSIPGTSTDTQYF
v_gene: TRBV19
j_gene: TRBJ2-3

CDR3aa: CASSLDGGGAQYF
v_gene: TRBV28
j_gene: TRBJ2-5

CDR3aa: CASSFGGRNTEAFF
v_gene: TRBV11-3
j_gene: TRBJ1-1

CDR3aa: CASSLRTAYNSPLHF
v_gene: TRBV6-5
j_gene: TRBJ1-6

CDR3aa: CARKGAAQPNTEAFF
v_gene: TRBV6-5
j_gene: TRBJ1-1